This T cell receptor (beta chain) was recorded in a study of CD8 T cells in Susac syndrome. This CDR3 has 15 amino acids. V lost 3 bases and J 2 bases, leaving 15 bases between the germline ends. The germline gives CDR1 SGHDT, CDR2 YYEEEE. Reverse transcription of about 0.45 to 1 ug RNA was carried out with random hexamers. TCRdb recomputed calls from the immunoSEQ multiplex PCR reads with MiXCR, one row per CDR3 protein. Of under 550,000 distinct CDR3 sequences listed, roughly 85% are singletons. Source material: CD8+ T cells from PBMCs. The V call is TRBV5-6, the J call TRBJ2-7, with unresolved D. The receptor was isolated from a human donor with multiple sclerosis. The DNA for the CDR3 is TGTGCCAGCAGCTCCAGGCCGGCTGTTGCCTACGAGCAGTACTTC. Its protein is CASSSRPAVAYEQYF. Combining the CDR3 with reference TRBV5-6 and TRBJ2-7 gives the whole variable domain DAGVTQSPTHLIKTRGQQVTLRCSPKSGHDTVSWYQQALGQGPQFIFQYYEEEERQRGNFPDRFSGHQFPNYSSELNVNALLLGDSALYLCASSSRPAVAYEQYFGPGTRLTVT.